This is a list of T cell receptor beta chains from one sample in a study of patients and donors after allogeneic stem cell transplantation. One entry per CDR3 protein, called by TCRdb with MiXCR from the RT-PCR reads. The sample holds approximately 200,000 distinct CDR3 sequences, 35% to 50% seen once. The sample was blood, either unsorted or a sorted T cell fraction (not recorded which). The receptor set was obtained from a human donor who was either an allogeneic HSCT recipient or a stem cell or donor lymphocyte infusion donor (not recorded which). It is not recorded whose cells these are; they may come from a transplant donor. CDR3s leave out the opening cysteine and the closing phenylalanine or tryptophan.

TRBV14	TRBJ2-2	ASSPTYTGELF
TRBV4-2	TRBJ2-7	ASSLGLTSASYEQY
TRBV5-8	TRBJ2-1	ASSSGLSSYNEQF
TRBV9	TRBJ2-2	ASSGIWGELF
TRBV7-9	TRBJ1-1	ASSSPDSLTEAF
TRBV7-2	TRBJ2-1	ASSLEGLLYNEQF
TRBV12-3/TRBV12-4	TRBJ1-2	ASSLAGTGTRYGYT
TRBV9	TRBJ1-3	ASSVGVGGQSGNTIY
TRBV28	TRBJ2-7	ASSFRGESYEQY
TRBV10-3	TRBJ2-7	AISSTDRGYEQY
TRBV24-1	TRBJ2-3	ATSDRELGTSGRTDTQY
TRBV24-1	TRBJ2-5	ATSEPGQGAETQY
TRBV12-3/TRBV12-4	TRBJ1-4	ASSSLGNEKLF
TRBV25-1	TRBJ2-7	ANLTRDRLSTFSYEQY
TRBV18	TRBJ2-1	ASSPRTSGVHEQF
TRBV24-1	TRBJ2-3	ATSDPAGGDTQY
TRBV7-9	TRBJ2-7	ASSSPREQY
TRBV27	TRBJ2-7	AISTHRVGSYEQY
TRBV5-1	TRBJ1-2	ASRSTGYGYT
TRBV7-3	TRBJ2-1	ASSPGLTPNDEQF
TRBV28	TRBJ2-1	ASQFVSSYNEQF
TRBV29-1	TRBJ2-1	SVKTSGALGEQF
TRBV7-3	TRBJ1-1	ASSLRVWTEAF
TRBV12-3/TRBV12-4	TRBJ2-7	ASSLSVSAFEQY
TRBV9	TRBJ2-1	ASSQKRSTSYNEQF
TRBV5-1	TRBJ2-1	ASSLNPAGSRNEQF
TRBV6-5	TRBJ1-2	ASSYEGARYGYT
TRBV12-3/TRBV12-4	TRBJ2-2	ASSLSSPNTGELF
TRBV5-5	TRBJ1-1	ASSLRYTEAF
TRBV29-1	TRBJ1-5	SVLPGSNQPQH
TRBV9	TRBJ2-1	ASSVAASSYNEQF
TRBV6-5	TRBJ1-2	ASGKGPANYGYT
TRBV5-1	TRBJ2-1	ASSLATGNEQF
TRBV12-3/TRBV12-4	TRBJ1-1	ASSLGQGARTF
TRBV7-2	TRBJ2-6	ASSLYAGDLPSGANVLT
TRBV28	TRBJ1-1	ASSIGQINTEAF
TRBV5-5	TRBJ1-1	ASSLDGMNTEAF
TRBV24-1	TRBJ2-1	ATSGPYRPGLFNEQF
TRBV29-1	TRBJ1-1	SSDRGTVTEAF
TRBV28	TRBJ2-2	ASSFLTTGELF
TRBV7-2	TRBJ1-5	ASSLRRDQPQH
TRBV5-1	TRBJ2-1	ASSLEVGGALNEQF
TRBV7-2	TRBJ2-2	ASSLVWGANTGELF